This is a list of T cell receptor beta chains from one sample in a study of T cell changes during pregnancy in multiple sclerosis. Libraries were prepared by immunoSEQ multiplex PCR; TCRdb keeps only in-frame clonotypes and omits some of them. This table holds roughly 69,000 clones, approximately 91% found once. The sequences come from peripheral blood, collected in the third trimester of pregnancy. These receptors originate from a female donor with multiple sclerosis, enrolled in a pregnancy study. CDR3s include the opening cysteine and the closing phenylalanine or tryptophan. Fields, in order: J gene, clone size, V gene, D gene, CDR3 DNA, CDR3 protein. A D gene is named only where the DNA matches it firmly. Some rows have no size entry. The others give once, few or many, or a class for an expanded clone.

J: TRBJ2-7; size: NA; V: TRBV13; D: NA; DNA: TGTGCCAGCAGCTTCCATTCCTCCTACGAGCAGTACTTC; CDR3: CASSFHSSYEQYF
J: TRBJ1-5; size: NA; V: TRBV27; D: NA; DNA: TGTGCCAGCAGTCCCTGGTTAGGACACCGAAGCAATCAGCCCCAGCATTTT; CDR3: CASSPWLGHRSNQPQHF
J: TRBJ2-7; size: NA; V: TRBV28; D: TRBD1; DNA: TGTGCCAGCAGCGCCCCGGGACAGGGGGTCTTCGAGCAGTACTTC; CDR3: CASSAPGQGVFEQYF
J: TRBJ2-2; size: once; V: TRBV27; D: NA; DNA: TGTGCCAGCAGCCCCCTCCCGCGAACGAACACCGGGGAGCTGTTTTTT; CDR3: CASSPLPRTNTGELFF
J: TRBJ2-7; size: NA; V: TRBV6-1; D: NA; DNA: TGTGCCAGCAGTGGACAGACCATCGAGCAGTACTTC; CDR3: CASSGQTIEQYF
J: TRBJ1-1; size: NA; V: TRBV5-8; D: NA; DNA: TGTGCCAGCAGCTTGTTCAGGGTTGAAGCTTTCTTT; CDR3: CASSLFRVEAFF
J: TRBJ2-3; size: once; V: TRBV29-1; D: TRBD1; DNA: TGCAGCGTTAGGGGACAGGGGTTCGATGCAGATACGCAGTATTTT; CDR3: CSVRGQGFDADTQYF
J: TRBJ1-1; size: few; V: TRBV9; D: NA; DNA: TGTGCCAGCAGTGTTTCGGACACTGAAGCTTTCTTT; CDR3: CASSVSDTEAFF
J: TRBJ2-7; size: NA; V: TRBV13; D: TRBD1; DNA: TGTGCCAGCAGCCACTGGGACAGGTACTACGAGCAGTACTTC; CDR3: CASSHWDRYYEQYF
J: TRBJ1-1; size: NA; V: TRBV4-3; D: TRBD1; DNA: TGCGCCAGCAGCCAGACGACAGGGGGCTGGACTGAAGCTTTCTTT; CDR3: CASSQTTGGWTEAFF
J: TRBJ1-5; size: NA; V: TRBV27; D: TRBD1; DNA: TGTGCCAGCAGTCCCTATTCGACAGGGTGGGACCAGCCCCAGCATTTT; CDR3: CASSPYSTGWDQPQHF
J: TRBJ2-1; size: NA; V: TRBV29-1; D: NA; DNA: TGCAGCGCTGTCCGGCAGGGGCTTTACAATGAGCAGTTCTTC; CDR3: CSAVRQGLYNEQFF
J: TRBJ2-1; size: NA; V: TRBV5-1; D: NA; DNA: TGCGCCAGCAGCTACCTAGATATATCCTACAATGAGCAGTTCTTC; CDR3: CASSYLDISYNEQFF
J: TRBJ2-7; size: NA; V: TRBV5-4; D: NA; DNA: TGTGCCACCACCTCGCCCGGGTCCGGGGTCTACGAGCAGTACTTC; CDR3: CATTSPGSGVYEQYF
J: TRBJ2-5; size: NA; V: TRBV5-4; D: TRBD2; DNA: TGTGCCAGCAGCTCCAGACTAGCGGGTCCTCAGGGGACCCAGTACTTC; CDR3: CASSSRLAGPQGTQYF
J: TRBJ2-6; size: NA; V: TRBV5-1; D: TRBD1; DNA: TGCGCCAGTTGTAGAGGGGGCGTACGATCTGGGGCCAACGTCCTGACTTTC; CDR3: CASCRGGVRSGANVLTF
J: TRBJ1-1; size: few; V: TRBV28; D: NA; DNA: TGTGCCAGCAGTTTATTAGGAACGGAGACTGAAGCTTTCTTT; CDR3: CASSLLGTETEAFF
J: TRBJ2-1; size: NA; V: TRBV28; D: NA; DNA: TGTGCCAGCAGTTTGAGGACTGCCAGCTCCTACAATGAGCAGTTCTTC; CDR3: CASSLRTASSYNEQFF
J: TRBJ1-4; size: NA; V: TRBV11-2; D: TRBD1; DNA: TGTGCCAGCAGCTCCTTGACAGGGCGTGAAAAACTGTTTTTT; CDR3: CASSSLTGREKLFF
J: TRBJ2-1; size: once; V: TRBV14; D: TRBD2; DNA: TGTGCCAGCAGCCAAGATCCCCGCCTAGCGGGGGTCAATGAGCAGTTCTTC; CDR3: CASSQDPRLAGVNEQFF
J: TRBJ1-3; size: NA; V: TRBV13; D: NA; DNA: TGTGCCAGCAGCTTAGCCCCATCTTATTCAGGATCACAAGGAAACACCATATATTTT; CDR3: CASSLAPSYSGSQGNTIYF
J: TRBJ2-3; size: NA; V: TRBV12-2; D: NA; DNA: TGTGCAAGTCGCTTAGTGAATCAGGACAACCCTAGCACAGATACGCAGTATTTT; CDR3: CASRLVNQDNPSTDTQYF
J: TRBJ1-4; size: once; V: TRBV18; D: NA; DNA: TGTGCCAGCTCACCCCTTCATGAAAAACTGTTTTTT; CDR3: CASSPLHEKLFF
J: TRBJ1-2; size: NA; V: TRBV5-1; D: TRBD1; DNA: TGCGCCAGCAGCCTTAAAACCTCCTCAGGACAGGGGGTCAGCTATGGCTACACCTTC; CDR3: CASSLKTSSGQGVSYGYTF
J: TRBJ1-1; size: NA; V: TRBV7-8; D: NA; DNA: TGTGCCAGCAGCTTAGGAGTGAAAGTGAACACTGAAGCTTTCTTT; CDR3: CASSLGVKVNTEAFF
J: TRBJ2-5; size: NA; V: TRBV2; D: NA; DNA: TGTGCCAGCAGTCTACACCAAGAGACCCAGTACTTC; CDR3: CASSLHQETQYF
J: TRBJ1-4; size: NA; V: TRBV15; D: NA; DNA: TGTGCCACCAGCCCCTGGCGGGCCAATGAAAAACTGTTTTTT; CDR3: CATSPWRANEKLFF
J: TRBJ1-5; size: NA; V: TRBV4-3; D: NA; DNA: TGCGCCAGCAGCCCCCACGGGGGACAGCCCCAGCATTTT; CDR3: CASSPHGGQPQHF
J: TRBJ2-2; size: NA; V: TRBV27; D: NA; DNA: TGTGCCAGCAGGAGAAGAGAGAACACCGGGGAGCTGTTTTTT; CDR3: CASRRRENTGELFF
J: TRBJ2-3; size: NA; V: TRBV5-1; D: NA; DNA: TGCGCCAGCAGCTTGGATCTTCCTAGCACAGATACGCAGTATTTT; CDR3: CASSLDLPSTDTQYF
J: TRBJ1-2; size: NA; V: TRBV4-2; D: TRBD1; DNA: TGTGCCAGCAGCCAAACAGGGGGCGGAGGATATGGCTACACCTTC; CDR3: CASSQTGGGGYGYTF
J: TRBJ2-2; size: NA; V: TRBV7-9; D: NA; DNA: TGTGCCAGCAGCTCAGACACGGGGGAGCTGTTTTTT; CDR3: CASSSDTGELFF
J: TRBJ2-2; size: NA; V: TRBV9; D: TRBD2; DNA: TGTGCCAGCAGCGTACGGGGGGTTTTTAACACCGGGGAGCTGTTTTTT; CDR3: CASSVRGVFNTGELFF
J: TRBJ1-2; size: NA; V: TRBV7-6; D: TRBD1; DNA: TGTGCCAGCAGCTTCATACAGGGGGCGGTGACCTTC; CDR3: CASSFIQGAVTF
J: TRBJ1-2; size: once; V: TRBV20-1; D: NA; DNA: TGCAGTGCTAGTAGGTTCGGGGGCTACACCTTC; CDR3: CSASRFGGYTF
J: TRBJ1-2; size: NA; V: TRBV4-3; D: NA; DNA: TGCGCCAGCAGCCCCCGCGGGCGGGACGGCTACACCTTC; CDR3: CASSPRGRDGYTF
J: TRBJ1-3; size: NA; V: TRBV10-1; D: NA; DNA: TGCGCCACCCAGAAGACAGTAAGCGACACCATATATTTT; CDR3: CATQKTVSDTIYF
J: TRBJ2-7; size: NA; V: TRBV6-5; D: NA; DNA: TGTGCCAGCAGGTCCCTTAGTCAGCAGTACTTC; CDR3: CASRSLSQQYF
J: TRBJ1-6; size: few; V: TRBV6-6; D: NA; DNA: TGTGCCAGCAGTTCAGGGTTGGGGTCCTATAATTCACCCCTCCACTTT; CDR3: CASSSGLGSYNSPLHF
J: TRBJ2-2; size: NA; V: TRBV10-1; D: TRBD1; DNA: TGCGCCAGCAGTGCCGGGACAGGGTGGGGTTCCGGTACCGGGGAGCTGTTTTTT; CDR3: CASSAGTGWGSGTGELFF
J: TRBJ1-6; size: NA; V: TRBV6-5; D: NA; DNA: TGTGCCAGCAGTTACTCGAGGGACACCTATAATTCACCCCTCCACTTT; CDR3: CASSYSRDTYNSPLHF
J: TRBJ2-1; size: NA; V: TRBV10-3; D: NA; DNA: TGTGCCATCAGTGAGGGGGCCCCCTACAATGAGCAGTTCTTC; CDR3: CAISEGAPYNEQFF
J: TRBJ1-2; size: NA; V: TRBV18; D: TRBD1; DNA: TGTGCCAGCTCACTGCGGACAGGGGACGGCTATGGCTACACCTTC; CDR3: CASSLRTGDGYGYTF
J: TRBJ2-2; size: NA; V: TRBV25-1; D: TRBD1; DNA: TGTGCCAGCAGTGGTCGACAGGGGTGGATTCAGGGCACCGGGGAGCTGTTTTTT; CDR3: CASSGRQGWIQGTGELFF
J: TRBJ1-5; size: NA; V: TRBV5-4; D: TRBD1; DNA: TGTGCCAGCAGCTCCGGGACAGGGAGCAATCAGCCCCAGCATTTT; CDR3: CASSSGTGSNQPQHF
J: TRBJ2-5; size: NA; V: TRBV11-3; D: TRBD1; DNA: TGTGCCAGCAGCTCTCAAGGGACAGGGAGGGAGACCCAGTACTTC; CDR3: CASSSQGTGRETQYF
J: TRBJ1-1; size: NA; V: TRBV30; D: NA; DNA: TGTGCCTGGAGTGTTAGGGGGTTATTCACTGAAGCTTTCTTT; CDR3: CAWSVRGLFTEAFF
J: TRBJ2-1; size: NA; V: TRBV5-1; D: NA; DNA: TGCGCCAGCAGCTTGTCCTCCTCCTACAATGAGCAGTTCTTC; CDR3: CASSLSSSYNEQFF
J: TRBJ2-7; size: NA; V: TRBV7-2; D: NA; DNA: TGTGCCAGCAGCTTCCTTCAGCGCTCCTACGAGCAGTACTTC; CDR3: CASSFLQRSYEQYF
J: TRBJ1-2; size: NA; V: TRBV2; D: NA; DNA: TGTGCCAGCAGTGCAGAAAACTATGGCTACACCTTC; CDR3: CASSAENYGYTF
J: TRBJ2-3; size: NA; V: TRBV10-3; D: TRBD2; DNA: TGTGCCAACCAAGCGGGGATCACAGATACGCAGTATTTT; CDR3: CANQAGITDTQYF
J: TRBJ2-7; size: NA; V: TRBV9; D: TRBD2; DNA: TGTGCCAGCAGCGTCCCTAGCGGGTCTCCCTACGAGCAGTACTTC; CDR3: CASSVPSGSPYEQYF